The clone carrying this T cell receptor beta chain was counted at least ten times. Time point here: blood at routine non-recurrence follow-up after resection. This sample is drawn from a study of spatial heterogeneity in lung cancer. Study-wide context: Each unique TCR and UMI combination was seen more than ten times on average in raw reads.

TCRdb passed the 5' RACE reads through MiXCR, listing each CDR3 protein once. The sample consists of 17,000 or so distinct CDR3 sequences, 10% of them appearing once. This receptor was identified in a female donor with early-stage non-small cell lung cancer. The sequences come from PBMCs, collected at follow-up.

The CDR3 nucleotides are TGTGCCACCAGTGACGCAGGGACAGGGGGCACCGGGGAGCTGTTTTTT. It yields the protein CATSDAGTGGTGELFF. J is TRBJ2-2 and V is TRBV24-1, with 11 bases aligning to TRBD1. The CDR3 covers 16 residues. Trimming took 4 bases from V and 4 from J; bases not matched to a gene: 4. Germline loops: CDR1 KGHDR, CDR2 SFDVKD.